This passage covers 19 T cell receptor beta chains from one sample sequenced in a study of blood T cell repertoires in COVID-19. Generated by immunoSEQ multiplex PCR, the TCRdb table keeps only in-frame clones and is missing some. The sample holds 200,000 to 300,000 clones, 80% to 90% seen once. The sample comprised peripheral blood. The source is a man aged 60 to 69 with acute or convalescent COVID-19.

The rearrangement uses TRBV2 and TRBJ2-1; a possible D gene is TRBD1 (6 bases). In germline, CDR1 is SNHLY, CDR2 FYNNEI. V was pared by 6 bases and J by 3 bases, with 15 bases between. The CDR3 length is 15 residues. The CDR3 spells CASRPQGLVYNEQFF. The CDR3 DNA is TGTGCCAGCAGGCCGCAGGGGCTTGTCTACAATGAGCAGTTCTTC. Full variable domain (rest looked up from reference TRBV2 and TRBJ2-1): EPEVTQTPSHQVTQMGQEVILRCVPISNHLYFYWYRQILGQKVEFLVSFYNNEISEKSEIFDDQFSVERPDGSNFTLKIRSTKLEDSAMYFCASRPQGLVYNEQFFGPGTRLTVL.

The chain combines TRBV28 with TRBJ2-7; 8 bases fit TRBD1. This CDR3 is 16 amino acids long. Germline V gene data show CDR1 as MDHEN and CDR2 as SYDVKM. V was clipped by 4 bases and J by 0 bases; unmatched bases: 8. Here the CDR3 DNA reads TGTGCCAGCAGTTCAGACAGGGGAATATCCTCCTACGAGCAGTACTTC. Translating gives CASSSDRGISSYEQYF.

The chain employs TRBV7-8 and TRBJ1-1, with a possible D match to TRBD1 (6 bases). The CDR3 has 12 residues. The V end lost 5 bases, the J end lost 6 bases, and 10 bases lay between the germline ends. Germline values: CDR1 SGHVS, CDR2 FQNEAQ. The CDR3 here is CASSHTGSEAFF. The CDR3, as DNA: TGTGCCAGCAGCCACACAGGGTCTGAAGCTTTCTTT.

The chain links TRBV19 to TRBJ2-7; D is possibly TRBD2 (6 bases). There are 14 residues in the CDR3. V was shortened by 6 bases and J by 0 bases, with 12 bases between the two germline ends. Germline V gene data show CDR1 as LNHDA and CDR2 as SQIVND (reference sequence). CDR3 in DNA: TGTGCCAGTAGCCCTACTAGCCACTCCTACGAGCAGTACTTC. Translating gives CASSPTSHSYEQYF.

This chain connects TRBV6-1 to TRBJ1-3, with TRBD1 matching 8 bases. Trimming cost V 4 bases and J 0 bases; bases outside gene matches: 5. The CDR3 is 16 amino acids. CDR1 MNHNS and CDR2 SASEGT come from the germline V gene. CDR3: CASSAPGQASGNTIYF. The CDR3 region has the DNA TGTGCCAGCAGTGCCCCGGGACAGGCCTCTGGAAACACCATATATTTT.

This clone was picked up one time. The chain is built from TRBV2 and TRBJ1-1; maybe TRBD1 (5 bases). There are 14 residues in the CDR3. Germline values: CDR1 SNHLY, CDR2 FYNNEI. The ends were cut back, 6 bases at V and 4 bases at J, with 15 bases in the middle. The CDR3 sequence is CASSPDWGGTEAFF. The CDR3 coding sequence is TGTGCCAGCAGCCCCGACTGGGGGGGCACTGAAGCTTTCTTT.

The V call is TRBV28, the J call TRBJ2-1, with 7 bases aligning to TRBD1. In germline, CDR1 is MDHEN, CDR2 SYDVKM. CDR3 size: 15 residues. V gave up 6 bases and J gave up 8 bases; unmatched junction bases: 13. The CDR3 reads CASSTTGVKLYEQFF. CDR3 in DNA: TGTGCCAGCAGCACAACAGGGGTAAAGCTCTATGAGCAGTTCTTC.

The chain recombines TRBV29-1 with TRBJ1-1; possibly TRBD1 for D (5 bases). Germline assignment: CDR1 SQVTM and CDR2 ANQGSEA. CDR3 size: 13 residues. Trimming took 6 bases from V and 1 from J, leaving 12 bases between them. CDR3 loop: CSVGRQGNTEAFF. The CDR3 DNA follows: TGCAGCGTAGGCCGCCAGGGGAACACTGAAGCTTTCTTT. The full variable domain, completed using reference TRBV29-1 and TRBJ1-1, is SAVISQKPSRDICQRGTSLTIQCQVDSQVTMMFWYRQQPGQSLTLIATANQGSEATYESGFVIDKFPISRPNLTFSTLTVSNMSPEDSSIYLCSVGRQGNTEAFFGQGTRLTVV.

This chain connects TRBV6-1 to TRBJ2-7; 8 bases map to TRBD1. Unmatched junction bases numbered 4, after V lost 3 bases and J lost 3 bases. This CDR3 contains 14 residues. In germline, CDR1 is MNHNS, CDR2 SASEGT. The CDR3 region is CASSEQGAYYEQYF. CDR3 DNA: TGTGCCAGCAGTGAGCAGGGGGCTTACTACGAGCAGTACTTC.

The rearrangement links TRBV30 to TRBJ2-7, with D possibly being TRBD1 (5 bases). Trimming removed 0 bases from V and 2 bases from J, with 11 bases in between. Germline-derived CDR1 and CDR2 are GTSNPN and SVGIG (reference sequence). The CDR3 is 14 amino acids. CDR3 coding DNA: TGTGCCTGGAGTGTTGGGGCAGGGACCTACGAGCAGTACTTC. As protein: CAWSVGAGTYEQYF.

Worth noting for this clone: Different DNA sequences within this sample yield the same CDR3. V is TRBV9 and J is TRBJ2-1; TRBD2 matches at 11 bases. This CDR3 is built from 15 residues. V trimming: 3 bases; J trimming: 3 bases; junction bases outside the gene matches: 2. Germline CDR1 reads SGDLS; CDR2 reads YYNGEE. This CDR3 is CASSAGLAVYNEQFF. The DNA of the CDR3 is TGTGCCAGCAGCGCGGGACTAGCGGTCTACAATGAGCAGTTCTTC.

The chain combines TRBV11-3 with TRBJ1-3; TRBD1 agrees at 9 bases. J lost 0 bases, V lost 4 bases, and 4 bases had no gene match. The V gene's germline CDR1 is SGHNT and CDR2 YENEEA. This CDR3 spans 16 amino acids. The CDR3 spells CASSSGTGLSGNTIYF. DNA for the CDR3: TGTGCCAGCAGCTCAGGGACAGGGCTCTCTGGAAACACCATATATTTT.

For the CDR3, the DNA is TGTGCCAGCAGCTTATTTCCCACCGGGGTAGCGGGAGCCTACGAGCAGTACTTC. Encoded protein: CASSLFPTGVAGAYEQYF. The V gene is TRBV7-2, the J gene TRBJ2-7; 9 bases match TRBD2. There are 18 residues in the CDR3. Germline CDR1 reads SGHTA; CDR2 reads FQGNSA. V dropped 2 bases and J dropped 2; count of bases not matched to a gene: 13. Combining the CDR3 with reference TRBV7-2 and TRBJ2-7 gives the whole variable domain GAGVSQSPSNKVTEKGKDVELRCDPISGHTALYWYRQSLGQGLEFLIYFQGNSAPDKSGLPSDRFSAERTGGSVSTLTIQRTQQEDSAVYLCASSLFPTGVAGAYEQYFGPGTRLTVT.

Written as DNA, the CDR3 is TGTGCCAGTAGTATAGAGAGGGCCTTCAATCAGCCCCAGCATTTT. This translates into CASSIERAFNQPQHF. V is TRBV19 and J is TRBJ1-5; D unclear. V lost 0 bases and J 3 bases, leaving 9 bases between the germline ends. The CDR3 consists of 15 residues. The germline V gene encodes CDR1 LNHDA and CDR2 SQIVND (reference sequence).

The J gene is TRBJ1-1, the V gene TRBV28, with 8 bases lining up with TRBD1. With V trimmed by 6 bases and J by 8 bases, 2 bases remained unmatched. Germline V gene data show CDR1 as MDHEN and CDR2 as SYDVKM. The CDR3 is 11 amino acids. The CDR3 here is CASRRTGEAFF. The CDR3 region has the DNA TGTGCCAGCAGACGGACAGGGGAAGCTTTCTTT.

The V gene is TRBV10-1, the J gene TRBJ2-3; D is unclear. V gave up 6 bases and J gave up 2 bases, with 6 bases separating them. The CDR3 consists of 12 residues. The V gene's germline CDR1 is WNHNN and CDR2 SYGVQD (reference sequence). The CDR3 is CASRTNTDTQYF. As DNA, the CDR3 is TGCGCCAGCAGAACTAACACAGATACGCAGTATTTT.

The chain employs TRBV21-1 and TRBJ2-3; the table gives TRBD2 as D, unverified against the DNA. TRBV21-1 is a pseudogene locus. The length of the CDR3 is 18 residues. CDR3 sequence (DNA): TGTGCCAGCAGCAAAGCCACTAGCGGGAGGGCCAGCACAGATACGCAGTATTTT. Protein: CASSKATSGRASTDTQYF.

This chain links TRBV10-3 with TRBJ1-2, with 10 bases that match TRBD1. CDR3 length: 14 amino acids. CDR1 is ENHRY, CDR2 SYGVKD, per germline. After removal of 6 bases from V and 7 bases from J, the junction contained 8 bases not matched to a gene. The CDR3 nucleotides are TGTGCCATCAGGAACATAGGGACAGGGGCTGGCTACACCTTC. This codes for CAIRNIGTGAGYTF.

This chain links TRBV7-6 with TRBJ1-6, with TRBD1 identical over 7 bases. The V segment lost 2 bases and the J segment 14 bases; nucleotides outside the gene matches: 15. The CDR3 has 16 residues. Per the germline V gene, CDR1 is SGHVS and CDR2 is FNYEAQ. CDR3 coding DNA: TGTGCCAGCAGCTTAAGCTCGGGCCAGGGGGTTCGCTCCCTCCACTTT. Translated: CASSLSSGQGVRSLHF.